The clone carrying this T cell receptor (beta chain) was picked up a small number of times. Each patient came to thyroid surgery without any prior treatment (of any kind). The sample is drawn from a study of metastatic and nonmetastatic thyroid tumors. TCRdb re-called the PCR reads with MiXCR. The sample shows tens of thousands of clones, approximately 4% of them seen only once. Material for sequencing was blood. The sequence was collected from a female donor with papillary thyroid cancer or a benign thyroid nodule (not recorded which). Some clones in this sample may be carry-over from other donors' samples.

As DNA, the CDR3 is TGTGCCAGCAATCCGGGACAGGGGCGAGAAAAACTGTTTTTT. Protein: CASNPGQGREKLFF. This chain uses TRBV12-3 or TRBV12-4 with TRBJ1-4; 10 bases fit TRBD1. This CDR3 contains 14 residues. V gave up 7 bases and J gave up 8 bases; unmatched junction bases: 7.